This entry lists 8 T cell receptor beta chains sequenced from one sample in a study of shared T cell receptors in the human thymus (dated by TCRdb to the early 2020s). The library was obtained by the immunoSEQ multiplex PCR assay. TCRdb obtained this table from immuneACCESS and retained in-frame rearrangements with V and J assigned. These tables miss some clones; where compared with another copy, unresolved V genes account for less than half of the shortfall, and the remainder is unexplained. The sample table records hundreds of thousands of clones; 88% of these occur just once. Around 0.0099% of the sample comes from the top ten. The same specimen was also included in a second study, on human thymus T cells.

The specimen sequenced was thymocytes. These receptors were collected from a boy in the first two years of life with a congenital heart defect. Donor details come from another sample of the same person, matched by shared clones.

Details on this clone: Additional DNA sequences in this sample encode the identical CDR3. DNA for the CDR3: TGTGCCAGCAGTGAAGGGGCCGGCACAGATACGCAGTATTTT. As protein: CASSEGAGTDTQYF. The chain links TRBV2 to TRBJ2-3; no reliable D call. V lost 1 base and J 1 base, leaving 6 bases between the germline ends. CDR1 is SNHLY, CDR2 FYNNEI, per germline. The CDR3 sequence is 14 residues long.

The gene calls are TRBV5-4 and TRBJ2-3; D possibly corresponds to TRBD2 (6 bases). Germline V gene data show CDR1 as SGHNT and CDR2 as YYREEE (reference sequence). V lost 3 bases, J lost 4 bases, and 24 bases lay in between. This CDR3 spans 18 amino acids. The CDR3 loop is CASSSIPPSGRCADTQYF. Written as DNA, the CDR3 is TGTGCCAGCAGCTCAATACCACCAAGCGGGCGTTGTGCAGATACGCAGTATTTT.

The genes are TRBV28 and TRBJ2-1; TRBD2 aligns across 13 bases. Germline CDR1 MDHEN, CDR2 SYDVKM. V lost 4 bases and J lost 6; bases outside the gene matches: 12. The CDR3 covers 18 residues. In DNA, the CDR3 is TGTGCCAGCAGTTCCCCTCGGGAGGGGACTAGCGGGGTCAATGAGCAGTTCTTC. Amino acid sequence: CASSSPREGTSGVNEQFF.

CDR3 DNA sequence: TGTGCCAGCAGTGAGAAGTACCCACAACAAGAGACCCAGTACTTC. This codes for CASSEKYPQQETQYF. This chain connects TRBV2 to TRBJ2-5; no clear D gene. The V and J ends lost 3 bases and 2 bases respectively, with 13 bases between them. Looked up from germline, CDR1 is SNHLY and CDR2 is FYNNEI. The CDR3 runs to 15 residues.

This clone was recorded once. This chain's CDR3 is CASSLHRDIATNEKLFF. Here the CDR3 DNA reads TGTGCCAGCAGCCTACACCGGGACATTGCAACTAATGAAAAACTGTTTTTT. The gene calls are TRBV11-2 and TRBJ1-4; a possible D gene is TRBD1 (6 bases). This CDR3 spans 17 amino acids. Germline V gene data show CDR1 as SGHAT and CDR2 as FQNNGV. The V end was cut by 5 bases, the J end by 0 bases, with 16 bases between. Supplemented by reference TRBV11-2 and TRBJ1-4, the full variable domain reads EAGVAQSPRYKIIEKRQSVAFWCNPISGHATLYWYQQILGQGPKLLIQFQNNGVVDDSQLPKDRFSAERLKGVDSTLKIQPAKLEDSAVYLCASSLHRDIATNEKLFFGSGTQLSVL.

This clone has just one count. This rearrangement joins TRBV5-1 to TRBJ1-4; possible D gene TRBD1, 5 bases. The CDR3 contains 17 residues. Germline CDR1 is SGHRS and CDR2 is YFSETQ. Trimming removed 0 bases at V and 3 bases at J, with 15 bases between. DNA of the CDR3: TGCGCCAGCAGCTTGGGTCAGGGTTCGCTTGCTAATGAAAAACTGTTTTTT. Its translation is CASSLGQGSLANEKLFF.

The gene calls are TRBV6-5 and TRBJ2-7; D remains unclear. CDR1 is MNHEY, CDR2 SVGAGI, per germline. V lost 6 bases, J lost 6 bases, and 12 bases lay in between. The CDR3 has 12 residues. The CDR3 bases are TGTGCCAGCAGCCCCGGAGATGCCGAGCAGTACTTC. It codes for CASSPGDAEQYF.

This clone was detected only once. The chain links TRBV27 to TRBJ1-2; 8 bases line up with TRBD1. CDR1 and CDR2 (germline): MNHEY, SMNVEV (reference sequence). V trimming: 4 bases; J trimming: 6 bases; junction bases outside the gene matches: 7. The CDR3 is 14 residues long. CDR3 DNA sequence: TGTGCCAGCAGTTCTCGGACAGGGAGCCATGGCTACACCTTC. This gives the protein CASSSRTGSHGYTF.